The rows below give T cell receptor beta chains drawn from one sample of a study of shared clonotypes between healthy human individuals. The protocol was immunoSEQ multiplex PCR, while the TCRdb copy is restricted to in-frame clones and leaves out a portion. The sample includes about 980,000 clones, approximately 80% of them seen just once. Sequencing used memory CD4+ T cells sorted from blood. These receptor sequences come from a man aged 18 to 29 in good health. The CDR3 runs from the conserved cysteine through the conserved F or W. Each record gives: clone size, V gene, J gene, D gene, CDR3 protein, CDR3 DNA. A D gene is named only where the DNA matches it firmly. Size values are once, few and many counts, or a class for expanded clones, and some rows have none.

abundance: NA; v_gene: TRBV4-2; j_gene: TRBJ1-1; d_gene: NA; CDR3aa: CASSQDPGRNTEAFF; CDR3nt: TGTGCCAGCAGCCAAGACCCAGGACGGAACACTGAAGCTTTCTTT
abundance: once; v_gene: TRBV7-8; j_gene: TRBJ2-5; d_gene: NA; CDR3aa: CASRNRFQETQYF; CDR3nt: TGTGCCAGCAGAAACAGGTTCCAAGAGACCCAGTACTTC
abundance: NA; v_gene: TRBV11-2; j_gene: TRBJ1-1; d_gene: NA; CDR3aa: CASSSLTGNTEAFF; CDR3nt: TGTGCCAGCAGCTCGCTGACAGGTAACACTGAAGCTTTCTTT
abundance: NA; v_gene: TRBV4-3; j_gene: TRBJ2-1; d_gene: TRBD2; CDR3aa: CASSQEGLAHNEQFF; CDR3nt: TGCGCCAGCAGCCAAGAGGGACTAGCCCACAATGAGCAGTTCTTC
abundance: NA; v_gene: TRBV29-1; j_gene: TRBJ1-1; d_gene: TRBD1; CDR3aa: CSVRDRVEAPEAFF; CDR3nt: TGCAGCGTAAGGGACAGGGTTGAAGCCCCTGAAGCTTTCTTT
abundance: NA; v_gene: TRBV6-8; j_gene: TRBJ2-1; d_gene: NA; CDR3aa: CASRNPRGLNGDEQFF; CDR3nt: TGTGCCAGCAGAAACCCGCGGGGGCTAAATGGGGATGAGCAGTTCTTC
abundance: NA; v_gene: TRBV7-9; j_gene: TRBJ2-5; d_gene: NA; CDR3aa: CASSLGGTGETQYF; CDR3nt: TGTGCCAGCAGCTTAGGCGGGACTGGGGAGACCCAGTACTTC
abundance: NA; v_gene: TRBV30; j_gene: TRBJ2-1; d_gene: NA; CDR3aa: CAWSDATYNEQFF; CDR3nt: TGTGCCTGGAGTGACGCCACATACAATGAGCAGTTCTTC
abundance: NA; v_gene: TRBV25-1; j_gene: TRBJ2-3; d_gene: TRBD1; CDR3aa: CASSEWGTGGTDTQYF; CDR3nt: TGTGCCAGCAGTGAATGGGGGACAGGAGGCACAGATACGCAGTATTTT
abundance: NA; v_gene: TRBV7-2; j_gene: TRBJ1-2; d_gene: NA; CDR3aa: CASNQVGGTYGYTF; CDR3nt: TGTGCCAGCAACCAGGTCGGCGGGACCTATGGCTACACCTTC
abundance: NA; v_gene: TRBV5-5; j_gene: TRBJ1-3; d_gene: NA; CDR3aa: CASSLVPSSGNTIYF; CDR3nt: TGTGCCAGCAGCTTGGTGCCAAGCTCTGGAAACACCATATATTTT
abundance: NA; v_gene: TRBV19; j_gene: TRBJ2-2; d_gene: TRBD1; CDR3aa: CASRQQGNELFF; CDR3nt: TGTGCCAGTAGGCAACAGGGGAATGAGCTGTTTTTT
abundance: NA; v_gene: TRBV30; j_gene: TRBJ1-6; d_gene: NA; CDR3aa: CAWSAGRNSPLHF; CDR3nt: TGTGCCTGGAGTGCGGGACGGAATTCACCCCTCCACTTT
abundance: NA; v_gene: TRBV30; j_gene: TRBJ1-4; d_gene: TRBD1; CDR3aa: CAWSPGTGREKLFF; CDR3nt: TGTGCCTGGAGTCCCGGGACAGGGCGCGAAAAACTGTTTTTT
abundance: NA; v_gene: TRBV5-5; j_gene: TRBJ2-5; d_gene: TRBD2; CDR3aa: CASIAGTSGPQETQYF; CDR3nt: TGTGCCAGCATCGCCGGGACTAGCGGTCCTCAAGAGACCCAGTACTTC
abundance: NA; v_gene: TRBV4-1; j_gene: TRBJ1-5; d_gene: NA; CDR3aa: CASSQDGDRNQPQHF; CDR3nt: TGCGCCAGCAGCCAAGATGGGGACCGTAATCAGCCCCAGCATTTT
abundance: NA; v_gene: TRBV4-3; j_gene: TRBJ1-4; d_gene: NA; CDR3aa: CASSQASGRLFF; CDR3nt: TGCGCCAGCAGCCAAGCCTCCGGGAGACTGTTTTTT
abundance: once; v_gene: TRBV28; j_gene: TRBJ2-3; d_gene: TRBD2; CDR3aa: CASNQLAGGRADTQYF; CDR3nt: TGTGCCAGCAACCAACTAGCGGGGGGCCGAGCAGATACGCAGTATTTT
abundance: few; v_gene: TRBV14; j_gene: TRBJ1-2; d_gene: TRBD1; CDR3aa: CASSLLDRDYGYTF; CDR3nt: TGTGCCAGCAGCCTCTTGGACAGGGACTATGGCTACACCTTC
abundance: NA; v_gene: TRBV20-1; j_gene: TRBJ1-1; d_gene: NA; CDR3aa: CSAPRVAKAFF; CDR3nt: TGCAGTGCGCCCAGGGTCGCAAAAGCTTTCTTT
abundance: NA; v_gene: TRBV11-2; j_gene: TRBJ2-7; d_gene: TRBD2; CDR3aa: CASSLVSSGSFNSYEQYF; CDR3nt: TGTGCCAGCAGCTTAGTCTCTAGCGGGAGCTTTAACTCCTACGAGCAGTACTTC
abundance: NA; v_gene: TRBV7-2; j_gene: TRBJ2-5; d_gene: TRBD1; CDR3aa: CASSPFPGQFSQYF; CDR3nt: TGTGCCAGCAGCCCCTTCCCGGGACAGTTCTCCCAGTACTTC
abundance: NA; v_gene: TRBV9; j_gene: TRBJ2-1; d_gene: TRBD2; CDR3aa: CASSVGSGGYNEQFF; CDR3nt: TGTGCCAGCAGCGTAGGAAGCGGGGGTTACAATGAGCAGTTCTTC
abundance: NA; v_gene: TRBV30; j_gene: TRBJ1-4; d_gene: NA; CDR3aa: CAWSGEPQGNEKLFF; CDR3nt: TGTGCCTGGAGTGGAGAACCACAGGGCAATGAAAAACTGTTTTTT
abundance: NA; v_gene: TRBV11-2; j_gene: TRBJ1-4; d_gene: NA; CDR3aa: CASSLAPTYLGANEKLFF; CDR3nt: TGTGCCAGCAGCTTAGCCCCGACCTACTTGGGAGCTAATGAAAAACTGTTTTTT
abundance: NA; v_gene: TRBV30; j_gene: TRBJ1-6; d_gene: NA; CDR3aa: CAWIMQGLDNSPLHF; CDR3nt: TGTGCCTGGATTATGCAGGGTTTAGATAATTCACCCCTCCACTTT
abundance: once; v_gene: TRBV7-2; j_gene: TRBJ2-3; d_gene: TRBD1; CDR3aa: CASSSRQGSTDTQYF; CDR3nt: TGTGCCAGCAGCAGCCGACAGGGCAGCACAGATACGCAGTATTTT
abundance: once; v_gene: TRBV6-1; j_gene: TRBJ1-4; d_gene: TRBD1; CDR3aa: CASRDSPNEKLFF; CDR3nt: TGTGCCAGCCGGGACAGCCCTAATGAAAAACTGTTTTTT
abundance: few; v_gene: TRBV29-1; j_gene: TRBJ1-2; d_gene: NA; CDR3aa: CSVVVWDYGYTF; CDR3nt: TGCAGCGTTGTCGTATGGGACTATGGCTACACCTTC
abundance: many; v_gene: TRBV15; j_gene: TRBJ2-2; d_gene: NA; CDR3aa: CATSRTWTLGTGELFF; CDR3nt: TGTGCCACCAGCCGAACCTGGACACTAGGGACCGGGGAGCTGTTTTTT
abundance: NA; v_gene: TRBV19; j_gene: TRBJ2-1; d_gene: NA; CDR3aa: CASSMIRHNEQFF; CDR3nt: TGTGCCAGTAGTATGATCCGCCACAATGAGCAGTTCTTC
abundance: NA; v_gene: TRBV5-1; j_gene: TRBJ2-2; d_gene: NA; CDR3aa: CASSFGGPNTGELFF; CDR3nt: TGCGCCAGCAGCTTTGGCGGGCCGAACACCGGGGAGCTGTTTTTT
abundance: NA; v_gene: TRBV21-1; j_gene: TRBJ2-7; d_gene: NA; CDR3aa: CASSTPVAVPGEQYF; CDR3nt: TGTGCCAGCAGCACCCCCGTAGCAGTTCCGGGCGAGCAGTACTTC
abundance: NA; v_gene: TRBV28; j_gene: TRBJ2-1; d_gene: NA; CDR3aa: CASSSNNEQFF; CDR3nt: TGTGCCAGCAGTTCTAACAATGAGCAGTTCTTC
abundance: NA; v_gene: TRBV4-1; j_gene: TRBJ1-5; d_gene: NA; CDR3aa: CASSLRGVVPGAGNQPQHF; CDR3nt: TGCGCCAGCAGCCTCAGAGGTGTCGTCCCCGGCGCGGGCAATCAGCCCCAGCATTTT
abundance: once; v_gene: TRBV6-5; j_gene: TRBJ2-3; d_gene: NA; CDR3aa: CASSASRVSTDTQYF; CDR3nt: TGTGCCAGCAGTGCCTCGCGAGTGAGCACAGATACGCAGTATTTT
abundance: once; v_gene: TRBV7-8; j_gene: TRBJ1-1; d_gene: NA; CDR3aa: CASSDGFSTEAFF; CDR3nt: TGTGCCAGCAGCGACGGGTTCAGCACTGAAGCTTTCTTT
abundance: NA; v_gene: TRBV5-1; j_gene: TRBJ2-1; d_gene: TRBD1; CDR3aa: CASSRDRGPYNEQFF; CDR3nt: TGCGCCAGCAGCAGAGACAGGGGCCCCTACAATGAGCAGTTCTTC
abundance: NA; v_gene: TRBV4-1; j_gene: TRBJ2-3; d_gene: TRBD2; CDR3aa: CASSLRLAGAGSTDTQYF; CDR3nt: TGCGCCAGCAGCCTCCGACTAGCGGGGGCCGGTAGCACAGATACGCAGTATTTT
abundance: once; v_gene: TRBV6-6; j_gene: TRBJ1-3; d_gene: NA; CDR3aa: CASSGTSSSHTIYF; CDR3nt: TGTGCCAGCTCCGGGACCTCCTCGTCCCACACCATATATTTT
abundance: NA; v_gene: TRBV30; j_gene: TRBJ1-3; d_gene: TRBD1; CDR3aa: CAWSVKRTGANSGNTIYF; CDR3nt: TGTGCCTGGAGTGTTAAGAGAACAGGGGCCAACTCTGGAAACACCATATATTTT
abundance: few; v_gene: TRBV27; j_gene: TRBJ2-7; d_gene: TRBD1; CDR3aa: CASSLVGTEDYEQYF; CDR3nt: TGTGCCAGCAGTTTAGTCGGGACAGAGGATTACGAGCAGTACTTC
abundance: NA; v_gene: TRBV2; j_gene: TRBJ2-1; d_gene: TRBD1; CDR3aa: CASTLSRTGSYDEQFF; CDR3nt: TGTGCCAGCACCCTTTCAAGGACAGGGTCCTATGATGAGCAGTTCTTC
abundance: NA; v_gene: TRBV29-1; j_gene: TRBJ1-1; d_gene: TRBD1; CDR3aa: CSASGGRGSTEAFF; CDR3nt: TGCAGCGCCTCAGGGGGAAGAGGGAGCACTGAAGCTTTCTTT
abundance: NA; v_gene: TRBV5-1; j_gene: TRBJ2-5; d_gene: TRBD2; CDR3aa: CASSLSLASGTPRGETQYF; CDR3nt: TGCGCCAGCAGCTTGTCCCTAGCTAGCGGGACCCCCCGGGGAGAGACCCAGTACTTC
abundance: NA; v_gene: TRBV14; j_gene: TRBJ2-2; d_gene: NA; CDR3aa: CASSQLRTGELFF; CDR3nt: TGTGCCAGCAGCCAACTTCGGACCGGGGAGCTGTTTTTT
abundance: few; v_gene: TRBV10-3; j_gene: TRBJ1-1; d_gene: NA; CDR3aa: CAITPGFVNTEAFF; CDR3nt: TGTGCCATCACCCCAGGGTTCGTCAACACTGAAGCTTTCTTT
abundance: NA; v_gene: TRBV5-6; j_gene: TRBJ2-5; d_gene: NA; CDR3aa: CASSFGRMGETQYF; CDR3nt: TGTGCCAGCAGCTTTGGTAGGATGGGGGAGACCCAGTACTTC
abundance: NA; v_gene: TRBV7-9; j_gene: TRBJ2-2; d_gene: NA; CDR3aa: CASSLYLPTNTGELFF; CDR3nt: TGTGCCAGCAGCCTGTACCTCCCCACGAACACCGGGGAGCTGTTTTTT
abundance: NA; v_gene: TRBV2; j_gene: TRBJ1-6; d_gene: NA; CDR3aa: CASSENPGRYSPLHF; CDR3nt: TGTGCCAGCAGTGAAAATCCGGGGCGGTATTCACCCCTCCACTTT
abundance: NA; v_gene: TRBV4-1; j_gene: TRBJ1-4; d_gene: NA; CDR3aa: CASSQDFGHRLTGEKLFF; CDR3nt: TGCGCCAGCAGCCAAGATTTCGGGCATAGGCTAACCGGTGAAAAACTGTTTTTT
abundance: NA; v_gene: TRBV7-2; j_gene: TRBJ2-1; d_gene: TRBD2; CDR3aa: CASSFSGLAGGGQFF; CDR3nt: TGTGCCAGCAGCTTTTCCGGACTAGCGGGAGGAGGGCAGTTCTTC